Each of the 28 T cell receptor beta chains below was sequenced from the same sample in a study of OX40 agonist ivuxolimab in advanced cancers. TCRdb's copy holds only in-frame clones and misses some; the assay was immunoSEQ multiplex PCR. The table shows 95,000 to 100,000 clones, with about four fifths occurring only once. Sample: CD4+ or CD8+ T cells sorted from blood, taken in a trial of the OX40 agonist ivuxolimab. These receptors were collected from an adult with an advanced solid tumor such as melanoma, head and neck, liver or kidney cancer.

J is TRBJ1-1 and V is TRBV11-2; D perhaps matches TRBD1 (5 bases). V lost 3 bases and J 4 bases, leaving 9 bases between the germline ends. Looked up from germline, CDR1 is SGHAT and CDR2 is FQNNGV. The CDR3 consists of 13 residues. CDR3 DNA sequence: TGTGCCAGCAGCTTTGGGGCGGTCACTGAAGCTTTCTTT. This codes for CASSFGAVTEAFF.

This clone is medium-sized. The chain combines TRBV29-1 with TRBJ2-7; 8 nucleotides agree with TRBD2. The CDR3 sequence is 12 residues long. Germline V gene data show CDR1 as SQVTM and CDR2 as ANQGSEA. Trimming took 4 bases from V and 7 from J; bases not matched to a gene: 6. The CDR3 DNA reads TGCAGCGTTGGGACTAGCTTCGGAGAGCAGTACTTC. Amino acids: CSVGTSFGEQYF.

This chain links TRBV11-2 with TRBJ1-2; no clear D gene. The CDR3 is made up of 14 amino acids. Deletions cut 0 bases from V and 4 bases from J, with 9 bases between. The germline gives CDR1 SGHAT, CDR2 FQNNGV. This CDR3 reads CASSLERAGYGYTF. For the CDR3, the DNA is TGTGCCAGCAGCTTAGAGAGGGCGGGCTATGGCTACACCTTC. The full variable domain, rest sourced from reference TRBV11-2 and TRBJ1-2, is EAGVAQSPRYKIIEKRQSVAFWCNPISGHATLYWYQQILGQGPKLLIQFQNNGVVDDSQLPKDRFSAERLKGVDSTLKIQPAKLEDSAVYLCASSLERAGYGYTFGSGTRLTVV.

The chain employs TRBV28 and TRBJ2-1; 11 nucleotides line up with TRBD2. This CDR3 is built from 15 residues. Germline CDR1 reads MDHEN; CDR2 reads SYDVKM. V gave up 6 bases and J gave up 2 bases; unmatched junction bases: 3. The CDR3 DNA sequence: TGTGCCAGCAGCTCGGGACTAGCGGCCTACAATGAGCAGTTCTTC. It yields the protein CASSSGLAAYNEQFF.

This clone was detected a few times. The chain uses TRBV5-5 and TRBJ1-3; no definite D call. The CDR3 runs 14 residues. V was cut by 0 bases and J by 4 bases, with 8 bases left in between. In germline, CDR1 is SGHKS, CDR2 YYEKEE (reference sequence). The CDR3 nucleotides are TGTGCCAGCAGCTTGGGGACCGAGGGAAACACCATATATTTT. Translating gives CASSLGTEGNTIYF.

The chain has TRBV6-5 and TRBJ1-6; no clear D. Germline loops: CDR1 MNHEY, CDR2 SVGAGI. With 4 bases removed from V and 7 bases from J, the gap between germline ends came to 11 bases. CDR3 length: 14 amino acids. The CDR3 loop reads CASSLGPSNSPLHF. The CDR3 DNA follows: TGTGCCAGCAGTTTAGGGCCGTCCAATTCACCCCTCCACTTT.

The CDR3 loop is CASSQGAVGGYEQYF. In DNA, the CDR3 is TGCGCCAGCAGCCAAGGGGCCGTTGGGGGGTACGAGCAGTACTTC. This sequence joins TRBV4-3 and TRBJ2-7, with D maybe TRBD2 (6 bases). V was shortened by 1 base and J by 4 bases, with 14 bases between the two germline ends. Germline loops: CDR1 LGHNA, CDR2 YSLEER. The CDR3 contains 15 residues.

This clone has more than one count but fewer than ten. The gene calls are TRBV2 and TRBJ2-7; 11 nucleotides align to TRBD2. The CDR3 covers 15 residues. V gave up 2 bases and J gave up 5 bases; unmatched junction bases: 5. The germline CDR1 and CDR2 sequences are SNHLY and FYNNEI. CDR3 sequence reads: CASSEIWGLADEQYF. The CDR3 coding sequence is TGTGCCAGCAGTGAAATTTGGGGACTAGCGGACGAGCAGTACTTC.

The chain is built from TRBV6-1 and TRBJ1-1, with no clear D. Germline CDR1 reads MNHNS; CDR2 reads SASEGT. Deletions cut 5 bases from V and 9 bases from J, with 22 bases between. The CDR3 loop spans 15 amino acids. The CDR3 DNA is TGTGCCAGCAGTAAACTGCGGCAGGCCCCCTCCCAAGCTTTCTTT. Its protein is CASSKLRQAPSQAFF.

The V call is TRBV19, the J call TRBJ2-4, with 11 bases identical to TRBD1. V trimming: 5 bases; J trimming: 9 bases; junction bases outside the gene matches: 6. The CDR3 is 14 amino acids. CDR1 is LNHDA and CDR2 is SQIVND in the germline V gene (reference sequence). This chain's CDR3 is CASSPRDRGIIQYF. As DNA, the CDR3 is TGTGCCAGTAGTCCCCGGGACAGGGGGATCATTCAGTACTTC.

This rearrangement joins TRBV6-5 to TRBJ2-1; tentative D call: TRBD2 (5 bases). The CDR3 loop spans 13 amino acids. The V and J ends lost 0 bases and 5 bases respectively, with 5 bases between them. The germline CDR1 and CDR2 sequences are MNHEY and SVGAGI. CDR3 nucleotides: TGTGCCAGCAGTTACTCGACTAACAATGAGCAGTTCTTC. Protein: CASSYSTNNEQFF.

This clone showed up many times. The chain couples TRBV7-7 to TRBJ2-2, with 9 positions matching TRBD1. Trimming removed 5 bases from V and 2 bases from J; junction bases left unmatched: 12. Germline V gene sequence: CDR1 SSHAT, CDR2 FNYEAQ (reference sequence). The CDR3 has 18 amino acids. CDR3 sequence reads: CASSPTTGQGINTGELFF. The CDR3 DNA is TGTGCCAGCAGCCCTACTACCGGACAGGGGATTAACACCGGGGAGCTGTTTTTT.

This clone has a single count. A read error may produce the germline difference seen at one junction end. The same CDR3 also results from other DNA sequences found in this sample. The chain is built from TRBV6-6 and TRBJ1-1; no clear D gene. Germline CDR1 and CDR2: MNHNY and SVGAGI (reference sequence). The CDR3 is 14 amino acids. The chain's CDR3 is CASSLHVTAPKAFF. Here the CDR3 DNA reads TGTGCCAGCAGTTTGCACGTCACGGCGCCGAAAGCTTTTTTT.

Here the CDR3 DNA reads TGCGCCAGCAGCCAAGACAGGAGCGGGGCCGAAAAAATAACGCAGTATTTT. It translates to CASSQDRSGAEKITQYF. The chain carries TRBV4-3 and TRBJ2-3; 7 nucleotides agree with TRBD2. The CDR3 length is 17 residues. In germline, CDR1 is LGHNA, CDR2 YSLEER. The trim removed 0 bases at V and 9 bases at J, leaving 15 bases unmatched.

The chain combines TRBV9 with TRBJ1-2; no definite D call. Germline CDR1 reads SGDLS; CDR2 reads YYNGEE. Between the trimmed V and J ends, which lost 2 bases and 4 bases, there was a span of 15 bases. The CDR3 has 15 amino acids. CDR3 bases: TGTGCCAGCAGCGTTCACACGCGCAGTACCTATGGCTACACCTTC. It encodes CASSVHTRSTYGYTF.

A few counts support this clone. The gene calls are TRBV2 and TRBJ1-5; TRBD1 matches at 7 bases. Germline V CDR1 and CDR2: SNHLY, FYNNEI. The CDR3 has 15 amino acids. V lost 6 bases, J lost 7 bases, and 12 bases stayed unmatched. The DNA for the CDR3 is TGTGCCAGCAGACCCGACAGGGTACGAGGGCAGCCCCAGCATTTT. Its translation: CASRPDRVRGQPQHF. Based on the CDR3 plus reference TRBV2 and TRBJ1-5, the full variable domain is EPEVTQTPSHQVTQMGQEVILRCVPISNHLYFYWYRQILGQKVEFLVSFYNNEISEKSEIFDDQFSVERPDGSNFTLKIRSTKLEDSAMYFCASRPDRVRGQPQHFGDGTRLSIL.

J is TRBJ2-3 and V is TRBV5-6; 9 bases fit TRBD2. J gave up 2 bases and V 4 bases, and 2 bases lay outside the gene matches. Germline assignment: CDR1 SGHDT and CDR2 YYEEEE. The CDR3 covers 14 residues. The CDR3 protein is CASSLAGYTDTQYF. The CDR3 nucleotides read TGTGCCAGCAGCCTAGCGGGGTACACAGATACGCAGTATTTT.

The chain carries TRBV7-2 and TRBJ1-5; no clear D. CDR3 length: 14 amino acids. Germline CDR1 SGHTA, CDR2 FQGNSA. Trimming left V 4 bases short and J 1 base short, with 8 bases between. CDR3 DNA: TGTGCCAGCAGCTCGAGAGGGAGCAATCAGCCCCAGCATTTT. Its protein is CASSSRGSNQPQHF.

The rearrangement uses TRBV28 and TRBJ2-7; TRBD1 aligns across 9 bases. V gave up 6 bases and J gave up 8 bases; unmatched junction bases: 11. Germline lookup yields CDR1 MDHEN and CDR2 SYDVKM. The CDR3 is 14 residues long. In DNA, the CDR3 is TGTGCCAGCAGATCGGGGGAAACAGGGGGCAAGCAGTACTTC. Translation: CASRSGETGGKQYF.

CDR3 region: CATSRGAGNQPQHF. CDR3 bases: TGTGCCACCAGCAGAGGGGCAGGCAATCAGCCCCAGCATTTT. The chain employs TRBV15 and TRBJ1-5; no reliable D call. The CDR3 runs to 14 residues. CDR1 is LNHNV, CDR2 YYDKDF, per germline (reference sequence). Deletions cut 1 base from V and 2 bases from J, with 6 bases between.

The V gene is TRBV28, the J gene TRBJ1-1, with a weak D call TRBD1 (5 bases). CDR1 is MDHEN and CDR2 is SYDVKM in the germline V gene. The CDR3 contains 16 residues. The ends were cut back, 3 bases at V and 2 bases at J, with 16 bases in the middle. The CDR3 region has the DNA TGTGCCAGCAGTTTTTCGGTCTGGGGGGGTAACACTGAAGCTTTCTTT. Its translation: CASSFSVWGGNTEAFF.

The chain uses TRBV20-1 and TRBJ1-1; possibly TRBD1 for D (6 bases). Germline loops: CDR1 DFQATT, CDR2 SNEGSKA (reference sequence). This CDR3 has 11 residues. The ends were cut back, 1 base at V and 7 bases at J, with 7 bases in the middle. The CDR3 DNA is TGCAGTGCTAGAGGGGGGCGTGAAGCTTTCTTT. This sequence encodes CSARGGREAFF.

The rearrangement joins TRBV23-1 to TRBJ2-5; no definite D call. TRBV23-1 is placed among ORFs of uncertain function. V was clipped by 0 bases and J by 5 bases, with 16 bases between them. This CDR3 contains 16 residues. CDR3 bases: TGCGCCAGCAGTCAATCTAAGGGTAATTCGAGTGAGACCCAGTACTTC. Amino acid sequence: CASSQSKGNSSETQYF.

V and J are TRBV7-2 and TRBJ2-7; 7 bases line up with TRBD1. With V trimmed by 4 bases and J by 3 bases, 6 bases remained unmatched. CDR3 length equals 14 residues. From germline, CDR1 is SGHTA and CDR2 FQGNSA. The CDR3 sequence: CASSSNTGVYEQYF. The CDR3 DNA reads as TGTGCCAGCAGCTCGAATACAGGGGTCTACGAGCAGTACTTC.

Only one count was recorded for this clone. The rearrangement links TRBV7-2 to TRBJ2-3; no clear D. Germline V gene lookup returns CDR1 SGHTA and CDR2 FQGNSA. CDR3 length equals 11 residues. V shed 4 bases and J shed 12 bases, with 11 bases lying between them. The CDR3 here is CASSSGPGQYF. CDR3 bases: TGTGCCAGCAGCTCCGGGCCCGGTCAGTATTTT.

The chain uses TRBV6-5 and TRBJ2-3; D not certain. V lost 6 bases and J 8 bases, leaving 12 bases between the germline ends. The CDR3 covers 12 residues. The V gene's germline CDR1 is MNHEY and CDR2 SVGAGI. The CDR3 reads CASRRAGVTQYF. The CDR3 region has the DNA TGTGCCAGCAGAAGGGCAGGAGTTACGCAGTATTTT.

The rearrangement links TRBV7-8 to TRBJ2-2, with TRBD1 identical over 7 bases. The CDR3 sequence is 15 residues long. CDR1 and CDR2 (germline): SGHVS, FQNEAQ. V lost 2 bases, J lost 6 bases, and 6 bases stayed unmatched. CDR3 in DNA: TGTGCCAGCAGCTTAAATAACAGGGGAGCCGGGGAGCTGTTTTTT. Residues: CASSLNNRGAGELFF.

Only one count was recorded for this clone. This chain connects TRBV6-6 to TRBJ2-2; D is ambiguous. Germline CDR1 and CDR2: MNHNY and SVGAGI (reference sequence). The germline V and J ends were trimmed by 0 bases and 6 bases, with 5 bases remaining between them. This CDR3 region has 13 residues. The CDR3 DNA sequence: TGTGCCAGCAGTTACTCGGCGCCCGGGGAGCTGTTTTTT. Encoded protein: CASSYSAPGELFF.